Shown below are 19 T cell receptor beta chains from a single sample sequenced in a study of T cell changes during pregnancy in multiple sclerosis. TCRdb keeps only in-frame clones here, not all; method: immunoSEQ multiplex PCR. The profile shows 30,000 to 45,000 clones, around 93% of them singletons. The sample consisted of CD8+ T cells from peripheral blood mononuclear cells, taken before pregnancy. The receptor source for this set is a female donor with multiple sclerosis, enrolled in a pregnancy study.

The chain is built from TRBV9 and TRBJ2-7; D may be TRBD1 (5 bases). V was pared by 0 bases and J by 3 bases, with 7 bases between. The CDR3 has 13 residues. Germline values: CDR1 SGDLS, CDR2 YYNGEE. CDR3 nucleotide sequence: TGTGCCAGCAGCGTAGGACAGAACTACGAGCAGTACTTC. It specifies CASSVGQNYEQYF.

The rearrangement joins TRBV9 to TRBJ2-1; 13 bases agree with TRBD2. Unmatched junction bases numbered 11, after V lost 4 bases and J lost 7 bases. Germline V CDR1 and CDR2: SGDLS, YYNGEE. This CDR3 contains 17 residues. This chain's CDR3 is CASSPRLAGGPRNEQFF. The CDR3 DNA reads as TGTGCCAGCAGCCCCAGACTAGCGGGGGGCCCTAGGAATGAGCAGTTCTTC.

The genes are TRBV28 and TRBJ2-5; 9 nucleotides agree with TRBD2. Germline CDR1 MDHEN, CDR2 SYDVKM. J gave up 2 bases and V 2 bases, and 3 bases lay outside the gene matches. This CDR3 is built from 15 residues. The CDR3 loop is CASSLLAGGQETQYF. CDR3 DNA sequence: TGTGCCAGCAGTTTACTGGCGGGAGGGCAAGAGACCCAGTACTTC.

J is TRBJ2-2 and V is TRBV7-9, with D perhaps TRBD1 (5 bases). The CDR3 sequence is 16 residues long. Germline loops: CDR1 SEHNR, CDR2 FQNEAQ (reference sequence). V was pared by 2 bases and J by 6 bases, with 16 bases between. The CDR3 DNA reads TGTGCCAGCAGCTTATTCCTTCCAGGGTTGGCCGGGGAGCTGTTTTTT. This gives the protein CASSLFLPGLAGELFF.

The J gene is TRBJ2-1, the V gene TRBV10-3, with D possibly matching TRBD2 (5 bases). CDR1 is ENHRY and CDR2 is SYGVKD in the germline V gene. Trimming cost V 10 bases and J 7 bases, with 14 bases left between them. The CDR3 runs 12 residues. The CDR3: CATSSEGNEQFF. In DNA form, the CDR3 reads TGTGCCACTAGTAGCGAAGGTAATGAGCAGTTCTTC.

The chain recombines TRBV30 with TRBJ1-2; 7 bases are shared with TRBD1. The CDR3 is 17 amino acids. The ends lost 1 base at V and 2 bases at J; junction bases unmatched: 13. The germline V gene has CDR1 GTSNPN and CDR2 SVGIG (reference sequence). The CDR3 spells CAWSARRYRGGNYGYTF. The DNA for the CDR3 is TGTGCCTGGAGTGCTCGTCGCTACAGGGGAGGAAACTATGGCTACACCTTC. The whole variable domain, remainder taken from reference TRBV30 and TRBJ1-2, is SQTIHQWPATLVQPVGSPLSLECTVEGTSNPNLYWYRQAAGRGLQLLFYSVGIGQISSEVPQNLSASRPQDRQFILSSKKLLLSDSGFYLCAWSARRYRGGNYGYTFGSGTRLTVV.

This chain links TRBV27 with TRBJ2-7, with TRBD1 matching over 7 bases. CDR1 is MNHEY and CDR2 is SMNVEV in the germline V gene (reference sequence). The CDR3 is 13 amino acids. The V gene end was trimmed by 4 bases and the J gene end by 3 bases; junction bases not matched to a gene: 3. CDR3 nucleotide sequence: TGTGCCAGCAGTTATAGGGACAGCTACGAGCAGTACTTC. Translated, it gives CASSYRDSYEQYF.

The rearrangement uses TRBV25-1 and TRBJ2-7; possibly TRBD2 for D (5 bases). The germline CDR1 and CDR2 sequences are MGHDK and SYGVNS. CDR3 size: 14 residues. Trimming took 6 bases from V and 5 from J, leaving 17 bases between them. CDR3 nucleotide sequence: TGTGCCAGCAGGACGTCGGCCGGGGTTGACGAGCAGTACTTC. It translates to CASRTSAGVDEQYF.

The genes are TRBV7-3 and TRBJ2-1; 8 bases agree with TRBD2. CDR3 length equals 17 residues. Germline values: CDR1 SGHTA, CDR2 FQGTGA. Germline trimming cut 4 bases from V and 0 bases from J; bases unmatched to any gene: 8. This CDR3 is CASSSEPGLVSYNEQFF. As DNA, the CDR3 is TGTGCCAGCAGCTCCGAACCGGGACTAGTCTCCTACAATGAGCAGTTCTTC. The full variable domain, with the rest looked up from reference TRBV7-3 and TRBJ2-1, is GAGVSQTPSNKVTEKGKYVELRCDPISGHTALYWYRQSLGQGPEFLIYFQGTGAADDSGLPNDRFFAVRPEGSVSTLKIQRTERGDSAVYLCASSSEPGLVSYNEQFFGPGTRLTVL.

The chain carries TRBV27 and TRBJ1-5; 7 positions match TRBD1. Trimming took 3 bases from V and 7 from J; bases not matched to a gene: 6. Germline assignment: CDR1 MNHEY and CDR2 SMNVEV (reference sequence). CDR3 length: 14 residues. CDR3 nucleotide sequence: TGTGCCAGCAGTTTCGACAGGGCTGGCCAGCCCCAGCATTTT. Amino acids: CASSFDRAGQPQHF.

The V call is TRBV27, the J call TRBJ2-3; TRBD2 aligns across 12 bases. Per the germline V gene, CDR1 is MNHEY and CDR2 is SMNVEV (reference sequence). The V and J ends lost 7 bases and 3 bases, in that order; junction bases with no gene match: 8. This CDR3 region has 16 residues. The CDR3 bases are TGTGCCAGCACCACCTCACTAGCGGGAGGTACAGATACGCAGTATTTT. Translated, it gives CASTTSLAGGTDTQYF.

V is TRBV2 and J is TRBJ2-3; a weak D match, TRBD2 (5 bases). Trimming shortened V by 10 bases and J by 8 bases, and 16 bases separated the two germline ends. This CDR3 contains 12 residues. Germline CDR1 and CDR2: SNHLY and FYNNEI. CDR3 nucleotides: TGTGCCACCGTAAAGCTAGCCGGTACGCAGTATTTT. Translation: CATVKLAGTQYF. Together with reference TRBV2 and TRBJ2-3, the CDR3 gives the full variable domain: EPEVTQTPSHQVTQMGQEVILRCVPISNHLYFYWYRQILGQKVEFLVSFYNNEISEKSEIFDDQFSVERPDGSNFTLKIRSTKLEDSAMYFCATVKLAGTQYFGPGTRLTVL.

This CDR3 is CASSFEGLHGYTF. The DNA for the CDR3 is TGTGCCAGCAGTTTTGAAGGACTCCATGGCTACACCTTC. J is TRBJ1-2 and V is TRBV28; D uncertain. Trimming shortened V by 3 bases and J by 6 bases, and 11 bases separated the two germline ends. The V gene's germline CDR1 is MDHEN and CDR2 SYDVKM. This CDR3 is built from 13 residues.

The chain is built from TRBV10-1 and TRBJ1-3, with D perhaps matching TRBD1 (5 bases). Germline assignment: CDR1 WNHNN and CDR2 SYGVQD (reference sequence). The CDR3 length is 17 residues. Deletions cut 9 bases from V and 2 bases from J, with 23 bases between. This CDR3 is CARIRVPAKVTGNTIYF. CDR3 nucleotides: TGCGCCAGGATCAGGGTCCCGGCGAAGGTTACTGGAAACACCATATATTTT.

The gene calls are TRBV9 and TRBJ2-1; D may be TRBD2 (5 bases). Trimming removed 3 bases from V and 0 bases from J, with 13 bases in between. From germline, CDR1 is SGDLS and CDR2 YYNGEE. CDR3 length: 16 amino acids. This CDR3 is CASSDPRVSSYNEQFF. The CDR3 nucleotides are TGTGCCAGCAGCGACCCGAGGGTGAGCTCCTACAATGAGCAGTTCTTC.

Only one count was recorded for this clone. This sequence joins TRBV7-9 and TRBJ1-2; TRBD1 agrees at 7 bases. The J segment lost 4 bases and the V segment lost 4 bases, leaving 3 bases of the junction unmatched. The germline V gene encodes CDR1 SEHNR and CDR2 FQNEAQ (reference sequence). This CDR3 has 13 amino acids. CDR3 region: CASSSGQFYGYTF. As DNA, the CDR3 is TGTGCCAGCAGCTCGGGACAGTTCTATGGCTACACCTTC. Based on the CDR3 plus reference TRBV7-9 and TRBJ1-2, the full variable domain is DTGVSQNPRHKITKRGQNVTFRCDPISEHNRLYWYRQTLGQGPEFLTYFQNEAQLEKSRLLSDRFSAERPKGSFSTLEIQRTEQGDSAMYLCASSSGQFYGYTFGSGTRLTVV.

The chain's CDR3 is CASSLRSRSDTQYF. The DNA for the CDR3 is TGTGCCAGCAGCTTACGATCTCGGTCAGATACGCAGTATTTT. The chain carries TRBV7-3 and TRBJ2-3; D unclear. This CDR3 is 14 amino acids long. V was shortened by 2 bases and J by 4 bases, with 10 bases between the two germline ends. The V gene's germline CDR1 is SGHTA and CDR2 FQGTGA.

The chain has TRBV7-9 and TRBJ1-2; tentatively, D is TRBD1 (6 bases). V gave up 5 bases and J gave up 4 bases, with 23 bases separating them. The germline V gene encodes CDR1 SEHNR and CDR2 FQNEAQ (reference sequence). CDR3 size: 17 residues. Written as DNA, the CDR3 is TGTGCCAGCAGCCCCGAGGGGGGGCGAACTGCCATCTATGGCTACACCTTC. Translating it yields CASSPEGGRTAIYGYTF.

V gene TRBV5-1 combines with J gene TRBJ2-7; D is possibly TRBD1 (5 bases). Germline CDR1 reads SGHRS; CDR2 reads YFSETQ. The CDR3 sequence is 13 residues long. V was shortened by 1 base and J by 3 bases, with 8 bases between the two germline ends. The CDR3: CASSLRQNYEQYF. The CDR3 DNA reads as TGCGCCAGCAGCTTGAGACAGAACTACGAGCAGTACTTC.